The entry below describes one T cell receptor (beta chain). What this receptor recognizes is not known. Base qualities are not at hand, and no much larger clone is one base apart. The sample is drawn from a study of beta chain features in type 1 diabetes listed by TCRdb under 2018. Background for the entire study: Mean age, gender distribution, total cell number and subset yield did not differ between patients and healthy donors. In the study, recently diagnosed type 1 diabetes patients and matched healthy donors were compared on the TCRB repertoires of their sorted circulating CD4+ T cell subsets. Regulatory and stem cell-like memory subsets were obtained from only 8 patients and roughly 8 healthy donors, while naive and central memory subsets were obtained from all 30 or so donors. A total of roughly 100 million sorted cells were examined across all samples, and the number of cells per subset was strongly correlated with RNA yield. What the authors observed across the whole study: Patients with type 1 diabetes made fewer insertions and deleted more nucleotides at VDJ recombination sites, implying thymic rearrangement abnormalities. Shorter templates might be favored by PCR, yet because patient and control samples were amplified and corrected together, any such skew would affect both groups equally. HLA sub-analyses involved small numbers of individuals, so any influence of HLA type on TCRB rearrangement remained unresolved. Type 1 diabetes patients showed a moderate but significant shortening of TCRB CDR3 length in all four CD4+ subsets. The naive, central memory and regulatory TCRB repertoires appeared to resemble one another more closely among patients than among healthy donors. Because cDNA was sequenced instead of genomic DNA, activated cells with high expression could be over-represented, although the groups did not differ in activation or CD3 levels.

The entire isolated RNA was reverse transcribed using the High Capacity cDNA Reverse Transcription Kit, and thus expressed TCRB transcripts were sequenced. Naive, central memory and regulatory T cell samples underwent deep immunoSEQ sequencing, averaging around 3.7 million total reads per sample. Sorted cells were lysed in RLT buffer, and RNA was extracted using DNase-treated RNeasy Micro or Mini kits according to cell number. Each cell subset was processed on its own to prevent cross-contamination, while patient and healthy donor samples were processed together. The immunoSEQ multiplex PCR was used to amplify TCRB sequences from cDNA, yielding 87-bp fragments that span the CDR3 region. Sequencing of the amplicons was performed on the Illumina HiSeq platform. Concerning the study's data processing: Synthetic template baselines were used to correct PCR bias computationally, reads within Hamming distance 2 were collapsed, and singletons that could not be merged were discarded. By aligning reads against IMGT, V, D and J genes, CDR3 length, and insertions or deletions at six rearrangement sites were assigned. Clonotype counts were normalized to sorted cell number within each subset before computing true diversity and Gini coefficients with the tcR R package. The overlap coefficient, calculated on TCRB nucleotide sequences, was used to quantify repertoire sharing. TCRdb holds this immuneACCESS table with in-frame rearrangements only. Some clones are missing; in checked studies, unresolved V genes explain under half, and the rest has no known cause. V, J and clone size are taken as reported in that table, and D and trimming were inferred from the DNA itself. The sample records about 320,000 clones, 12% to 15% of which are singletons. Of the sample, roughly 7% is held by the ten largest clones.

The CDR3 starts with the cysteine, ends with the phenylalanine, and has 14 residues. Solely the CDR3 DNA is kept, with 42 bases framed from the first base. Per the germline V gene, SGDLS is the CDR1 and YYNGEE is the CDR2. V is pared back by 3 bases and J by 8 bases, with 17 bases lying between the germline termini. Each donor gave one peripheral blood draw, around 0.12 L on average, collected into heparinised tubes. Naive, central memory, regulatory and stem cell-like memory CD4+ T cells were sorted on a BD FACSAria II using a panel including CD45RO, CCR7, CD25, CD127, CD95 and CD27. Purity was above 95% for every sorted population. PBMCs were separated immediately by Lymphoprep density gradient centrifugation and were stained directly, without being cultured. To minimize batch effects, samples were stained and sorted in pairs, one healthy donor with one patient per experiment.

Sequencing was performed on central memory CD4+ T cells from blood. The rearranged chain carries TRBV9 and TRBJ1-2, with TRBD1 perhaps the D gene, on 6 matching bases. The source is a man younger than 40 in good health. The base sequence is TGTGCCAGCAGCGCCCTCACCAGGGGTCTCGGCTACACCTTC. Its product reads: CASSALTRGLGYTF. Supplemented by the reference TRBV9 and TRBJ1-2 proteins around the CDR3, the complete variable domain is DSGVTQTPKHLITATGQRVTLRCSPRSGDLSVYWYQQSLDQGLQFLIQYYNGEERAKGNILERFSAQQFPDLHSELNLSSLELGDSALYFCASSALTRGLGYTFGSGTRLTVV.